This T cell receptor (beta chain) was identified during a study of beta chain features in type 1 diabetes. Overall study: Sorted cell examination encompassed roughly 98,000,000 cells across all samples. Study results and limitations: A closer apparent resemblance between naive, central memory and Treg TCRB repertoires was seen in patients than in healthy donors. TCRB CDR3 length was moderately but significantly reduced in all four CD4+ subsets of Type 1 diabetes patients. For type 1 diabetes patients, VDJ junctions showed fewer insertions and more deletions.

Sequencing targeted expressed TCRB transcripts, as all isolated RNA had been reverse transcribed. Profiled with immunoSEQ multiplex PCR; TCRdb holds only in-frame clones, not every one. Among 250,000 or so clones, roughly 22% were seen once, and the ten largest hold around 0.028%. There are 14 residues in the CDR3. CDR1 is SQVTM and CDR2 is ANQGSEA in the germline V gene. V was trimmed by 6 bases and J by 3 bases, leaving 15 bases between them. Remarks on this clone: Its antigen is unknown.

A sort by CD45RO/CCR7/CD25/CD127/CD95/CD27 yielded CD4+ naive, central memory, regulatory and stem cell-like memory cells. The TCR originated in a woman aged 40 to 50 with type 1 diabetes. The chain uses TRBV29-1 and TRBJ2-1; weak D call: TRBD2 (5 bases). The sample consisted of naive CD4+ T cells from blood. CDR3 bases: TGCAGCGTAATGAGGGAGACCTTCTACAATGAGCAGTTCTTC. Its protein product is CSVMRETFYNEQFF.